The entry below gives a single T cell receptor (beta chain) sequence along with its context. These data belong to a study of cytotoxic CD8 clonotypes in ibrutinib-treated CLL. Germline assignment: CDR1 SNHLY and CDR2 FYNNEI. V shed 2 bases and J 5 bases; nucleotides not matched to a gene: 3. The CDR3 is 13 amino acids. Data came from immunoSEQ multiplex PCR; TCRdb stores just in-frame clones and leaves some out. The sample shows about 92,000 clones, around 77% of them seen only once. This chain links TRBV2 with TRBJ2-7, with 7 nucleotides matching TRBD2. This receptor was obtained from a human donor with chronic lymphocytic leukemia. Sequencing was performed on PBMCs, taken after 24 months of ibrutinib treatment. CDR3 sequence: CASSERGRDEQYF. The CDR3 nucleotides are TGTGCCAGCAGTGAACGAGGGAGGGACGAGCAGTACTTC.